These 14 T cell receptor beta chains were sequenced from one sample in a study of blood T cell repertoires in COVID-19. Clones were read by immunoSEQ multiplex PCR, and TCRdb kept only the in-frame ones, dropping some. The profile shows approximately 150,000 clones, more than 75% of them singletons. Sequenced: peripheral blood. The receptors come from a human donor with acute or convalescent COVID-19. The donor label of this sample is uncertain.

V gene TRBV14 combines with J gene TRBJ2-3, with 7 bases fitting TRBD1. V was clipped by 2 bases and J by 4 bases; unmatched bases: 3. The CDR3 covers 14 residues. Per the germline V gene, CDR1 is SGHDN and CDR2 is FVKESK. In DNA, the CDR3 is TGTGCCAGCAGCCAATGGCAGGGGGCAGATACGCAGTATTTT. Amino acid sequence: CASSQWQGADTQYF. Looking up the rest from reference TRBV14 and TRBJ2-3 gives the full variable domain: EAGVTQFPSHSVIEKGQTVTLRCDPISGHDNLYWYRRVMGKEIKFLLHFVKESKQDESGMPNNRFLAERTGGTYSTLKVQPAELEDSGVYFCASSQWQGADTQYFGPGTRLTVL.

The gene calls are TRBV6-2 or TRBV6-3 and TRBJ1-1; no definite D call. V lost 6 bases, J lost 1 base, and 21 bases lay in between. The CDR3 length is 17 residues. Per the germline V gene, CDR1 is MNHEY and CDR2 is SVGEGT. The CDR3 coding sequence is TGTGCCAGCAGCTATTGGTTCGCGAGGGCGGGGAACACTGAAGCTTTCTTT. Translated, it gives CASSYWFARAGNTEAFF.

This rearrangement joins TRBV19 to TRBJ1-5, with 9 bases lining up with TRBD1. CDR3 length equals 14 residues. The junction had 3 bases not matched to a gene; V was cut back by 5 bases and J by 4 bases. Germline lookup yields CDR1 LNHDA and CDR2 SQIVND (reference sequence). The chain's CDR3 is CASSGTGRNQPQHF. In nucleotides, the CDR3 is TGTGCCAGTAGTGGGACAGGGAGGAATCAGCCCCAGCATTTT.

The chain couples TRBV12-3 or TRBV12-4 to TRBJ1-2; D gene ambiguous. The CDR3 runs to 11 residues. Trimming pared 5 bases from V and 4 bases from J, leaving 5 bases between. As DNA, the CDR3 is TGTGCCAGCAGTCGAGGCTATGGCTACACCTTC. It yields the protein CASSRGYGYTF.

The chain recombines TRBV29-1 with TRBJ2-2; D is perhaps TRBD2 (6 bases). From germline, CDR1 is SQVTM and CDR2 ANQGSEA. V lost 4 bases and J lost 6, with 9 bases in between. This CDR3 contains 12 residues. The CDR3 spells CSVGPGAGELFF. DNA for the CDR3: TGCAGCGTTGGCCCGGGGGCCGGGGAGCTGTTTTTT.

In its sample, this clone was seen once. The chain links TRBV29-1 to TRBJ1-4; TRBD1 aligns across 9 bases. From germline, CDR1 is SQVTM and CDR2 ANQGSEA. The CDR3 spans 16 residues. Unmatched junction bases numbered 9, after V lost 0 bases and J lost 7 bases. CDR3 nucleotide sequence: TGCAGCGTTGAAGATCCTACGGGACAGGGTAGTGAAAAACTGTTTTTT. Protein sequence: CSVEDPTGQGSEKLFF.

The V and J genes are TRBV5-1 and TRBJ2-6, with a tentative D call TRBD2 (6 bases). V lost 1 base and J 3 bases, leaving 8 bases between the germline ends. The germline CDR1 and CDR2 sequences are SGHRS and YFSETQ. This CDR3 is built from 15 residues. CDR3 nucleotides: TGCGCCAGCAGCTTGACGGGGGTTGGGGCCAACGTCCTGACTTTC. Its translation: CASSLTGVGANVLTF.

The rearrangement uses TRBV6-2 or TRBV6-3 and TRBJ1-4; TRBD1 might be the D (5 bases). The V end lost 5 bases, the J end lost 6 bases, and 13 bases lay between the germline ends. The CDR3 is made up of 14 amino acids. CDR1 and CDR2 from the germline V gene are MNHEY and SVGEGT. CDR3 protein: CASSDWTLYEKLFF. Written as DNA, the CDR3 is TGTGCCAGCAGTGACTGGACATTGTATGAAAAACTGTTTTTT.

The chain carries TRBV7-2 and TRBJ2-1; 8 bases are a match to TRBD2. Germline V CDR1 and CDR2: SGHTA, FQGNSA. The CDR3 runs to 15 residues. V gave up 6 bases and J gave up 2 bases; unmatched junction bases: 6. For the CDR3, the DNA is TGTGCCAGCAGGTTGACTAGCGAAGCCTACAATGAGCAGTTCTTC. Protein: CASRLTSEAYNEQFF. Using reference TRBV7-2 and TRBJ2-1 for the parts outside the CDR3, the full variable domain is GAGVSQSPSNKVTEKGKDVELRCDPISGHTALYWYRQSLGQGLEFLIYFQGNSAPDKSGLPSDRFSAERTGGSVSTLTIQRTQQEDSAVYLCASRLTSEAYNEQFFGPGTRLTVL.

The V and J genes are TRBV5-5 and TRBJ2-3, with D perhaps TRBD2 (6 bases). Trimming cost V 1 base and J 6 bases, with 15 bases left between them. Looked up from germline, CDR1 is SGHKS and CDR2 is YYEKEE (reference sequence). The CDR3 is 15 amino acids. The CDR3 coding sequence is TGTGCCAGCAGCTTGCGTCTAGCGTCGGTGGATACGCAGTATTTT. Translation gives CASSLRLASVDTQYF.

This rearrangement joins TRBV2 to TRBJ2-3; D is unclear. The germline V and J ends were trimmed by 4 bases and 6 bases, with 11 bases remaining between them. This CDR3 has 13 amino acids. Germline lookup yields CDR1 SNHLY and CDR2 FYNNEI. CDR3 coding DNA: TGTGCCAGCAGTGTATTGCTGAGGGATACGCAGTATTTT. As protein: CASSVLLRDTQYF.

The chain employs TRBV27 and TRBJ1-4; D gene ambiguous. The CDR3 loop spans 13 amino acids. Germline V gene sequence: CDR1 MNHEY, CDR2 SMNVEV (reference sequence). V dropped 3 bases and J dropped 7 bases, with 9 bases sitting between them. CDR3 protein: CASSLRGSEKLFF. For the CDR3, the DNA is TGTGCCAGCAGTTTGAGAGGGAGTGAAAAACTGTTTTTT.

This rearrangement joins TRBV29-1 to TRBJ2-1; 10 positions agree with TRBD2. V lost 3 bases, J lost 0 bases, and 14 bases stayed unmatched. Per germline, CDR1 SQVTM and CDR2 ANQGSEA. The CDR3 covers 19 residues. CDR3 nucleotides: TGCAGCGTTGATTTGGGACTAGCGCACCTACTGAGCTCCTACAATGAGCAGTTCTTC. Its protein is CSVDLGLAHLLSSYNEQFF.

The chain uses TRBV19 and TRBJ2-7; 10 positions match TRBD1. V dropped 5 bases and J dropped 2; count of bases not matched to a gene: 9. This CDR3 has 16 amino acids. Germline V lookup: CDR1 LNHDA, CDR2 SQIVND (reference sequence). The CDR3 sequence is CASSATGTGVPYEQYF. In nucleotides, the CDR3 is TGTGCCAGTAGTGCTACCGGGACAGGGGTGCCCTACGAGCAGTACTTC.